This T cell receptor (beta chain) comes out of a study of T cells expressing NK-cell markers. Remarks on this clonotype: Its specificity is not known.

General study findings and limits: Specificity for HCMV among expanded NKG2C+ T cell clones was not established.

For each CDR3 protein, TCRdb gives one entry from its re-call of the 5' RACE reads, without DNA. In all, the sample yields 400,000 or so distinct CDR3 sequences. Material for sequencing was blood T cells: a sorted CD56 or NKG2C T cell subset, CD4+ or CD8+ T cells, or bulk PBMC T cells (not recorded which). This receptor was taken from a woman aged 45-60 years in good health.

The CDR3 loop reads CASSRGTGAFQETQYF. The chain uses TRBV11-2 and TRBJ2-5; TCRdb proposes TRBD1, but this gene call is untestable without DNA. Germline lookup yields CDR1 SGHAT and CDR2 FQNNGV. This CDR3 is 16 amino acids long.